These 4 T cell receptor beta chains came from one sample sequenced in a study of CD8 T cells in Susac syndrome. The RNA input was about 0.5 to 1 ug, and it was reverse transcribed with random hexamers. Each CDR3 protein is one row after TCRdb ran MiXCR on the immunoSEQ multiplex PCR reads. The sample lists some 300,000 distinct CDR3 sequences, approximately 90% occurring once. The material sequenced was CD8+ T cells from PBMCs. All receptors derive from a human donor with multiple sclerosis.

This chain links TRBV19 with TRBJ1-1; no firm D call. The germline V and J ends were trimmed by 6 bases and 1 base, with 12 bases remaining between them. CDR1 is LNHDA and CDR2 is SQIVND in the germline V gene (reference sequence). The CDR3 has 14 residues. The CDR3 region is CASRRAYGNTEAFF. The DNA of the CDR3 is TGTGCCAGTAGGAGGGCGTATGGGAACACTGAAGCTTTCTTT.

The chain uses TRBV15 and TRBJ2-7; D is unresolved. The V end was cut by 0 bases, the J end by 3 bases, with 3 bases between. The germline V gene has CDR1 LNHNV and CDR2 YYDKDF (reference sequence). The CDR3 extends over 12 amino acids. Here the CDR3 DNA reads TGTGCCACCAGCAGAGATCGCTACGAGCAGTACTTC. Residues: CATSRDRYEQYF.

The V call is TRBV4-2, the J call TRBJ2-1, with 13 bases identical to TRBD2. Trimming cost V 4 bases and J 7 bases; bases outside gene matches: 4. CDR3 length equals 15 residues. CDR1 and CDR2 from the germline V gene are LGHNA and YNFKEQ. CDR3 amino acids: CASSPLAGGANEQFF. The CDR3 nucleotides read TGTGCCAGCAGCCCACTAGCGGGGGGGGCTAATGAGCAGTTCTTC.

This clonotype has a handful of counts. The genes are TRBV4-3 and TRBJ2-7, with a tentative D call TRBD2 (6 bases). Germline V CDR1 and CDR2: LGHNA, YSLEER. V was pared by 3 bases and J by 3 bases, with 12 bases between. CDR3 length: 14 residues. The CDR3 bases are TGCGCCAGCAGCCAGGGGACTGGACGCTACGAGCAGTACTTC. Its translation is CASSQGTGRYEQYF.